Listed below are T cell receptor beta chains from one sample, sequenced in a study of OX40 agonist ivuxolimab in advanced cancers. Measured with immunoSEQ multiplex PCR; TCRdb has only the in-frame clones, and not every one. Of 75,000 to 100,000 clones listed, roughly 90% are singletons. The specimen was CD4+ or CD8+ T cells sorted from blood, collected in a trial of the OX40 agonist ivuxolimab. These receptors were obtained from an adult with an advanced solid tumor such as melanoma, head and neck, liver or kidney cancer. CDR3s include the opening cysteine and the closing phenylalanine or tryptophan. The D gene is left open where the match is weak. Rows give clone size only sometimes, using once, few, many, or a class for an expanded clone.

d_call	v_call	clone_size	j_call	cdr3_nt	cdr3_aa
-	TRBV11-2	-	TRBJ2-1	TGTGCCAGCAGCTTAGGTCCGGAGGGGATGCAGTTCTTC	CASSLGPEGMQFF
TRBD2	TRBV27	-	TRBJ2-3	TGTGCCAGCAGTTGGGGTAGCGGGATGGGAAATACGCAGTATTTT	CASSWGSGMGNTQYF
TRBD2	TRBV4-1	once	TRBJ2-7	TGCGCCAGCAGCCAAGAGGGACTACCTATCTACGAGCAGTACTTC	CASSQEGLPIYEQYF
TRBD1	TRBV19	-	TRBJ1-5	TGTGCCAGTAGGGGGACAGAGGTTAGCAATCAGCCCCAGCATTTT	CASRGTEVSNQPQHF
TRBD2	TRBV27	-	TRBJ2-1	TGTGCCAGCAGTTTTTTGGGCGGGGGGTTTAATGAGCAGTTCTTC	CASSFLGGGFNEQFF
-	TRBV5-6	-	TRBJ2-1	TGTGCCAGCAGTTGGGAGGACAATGAGCAGTTCTTC	CASSWEDNEQFF
TRBD1	TRBV9	-	TRBJ2-5	TGTGCCAGCAGCCCCTCAGGGGGCCAAGAGACCCAGTACTTC	CASSPSGGQETQYF
-	TRBV5-4	-	TRBJ1-2	TGTGCCAGCAGCTTACCTCAGGGAATGGACTATGGCTACACCTTC	CASSLPQGMDYGYTF
-	TRBV6-5	-	TRBJ2-2	TGTGCCAGCAGTGGGGTCTCCGGCACCGGGGAGCTGTTTTTT	CASSGVSGTGELFF
-	TRBV13	-	TRBJ2-7	TGTGCCAGCAGCTCGCCCGATACGTCTGGCGAGCAGTACTTC	CASSSPDTSGEQYF
-	TRBV19	few	TRBJ1-1	TGTGGGGACACTGAAGCTTTCTTT	CGDTEAFF
-	TRBV5-1	-	TRBJ1-1	TGCGCCAGCAGCTTTCGGGGGGCGCCGAACACTGAAGCTTTCTTT	CASSFRGAPNTEAFF
TRBD1	TRBV28	-	TRBJ1-1	TGTGCCAGCAGTCCCGGGACAGCTACGGACCTGAACACTGAAGCTTTCTTT	CASSPGTATDLNTEAFF
-	TRBV11-2	once	TRBJ2-7	TGTGCCAGCAGCTTATGGGCCCCCTACGAGCAGTACTTC	CASSLWAPYEQYF
-	TRBV6-5	-	TRBJ1-2	TGTGCCAGCAGTGAACAGGGTGGCTACACCTTC	CASSEQGGYTF
-	TRBV27	-	TRBJ2-7	TGTGCCAGCAGTTTATCCGGGCTGCCTAGTCCGCAGTACTTC	CASSLSGLPSPQYF
-	TRBV28	-	TRBJ2-1	TGTGCCAGCAGTTCGGGACCGTACTACAATGAGCAGTTCTTC	CASSSGPYYNEQFF
-	TRBV15	-	TRBJ1-1	TGTGCCACCGTAGAGTCTGAAGCTTTCTTT	CATVESEAFF
-	TRBV30	-	TRBJ1-2	TGTGCCTGGAGTGTGGGAAGGTTCGATGGCTACACCTTC	CAWSVGRFDGYTF
-	TRBV11-2	-	TRBJ2-3	TGTGCCAGCAGCTTAGATTGGGGGGCCGAAGAATTAGATACGCAGTATTTT	CASSLDWGAEELDTQYF
TRBD2	TRBV23-1	-	TRBJ2-7	TGCGCCAGCAGTCAATCGGGACTAGCGGGAGACGAGCAGTACTTC	CASSQSGLAGDEQYF
-	TRBV27	-	TRBJ2-7	TGTGCCAGCAGTTCGAGGACTTCGGACTCCTACGAGCAGTACTTC	CASSSRTSDSYEQYF
-	TRBV4-3	-	TRBJ2-1	TGCGCCAGCAGCCAAGAAGATCAGGGACGCGATGAGCAGTTCTTC	CASSQEDQGRDEQFF
-	TRBV6-6	-	TRBJ2-5	TGTGCCAGCAGTTACTCCGTCGGTCAGCCAGGGACCCAGTACTTC	CASSYSVGQPGTQYF
-	TRBV11-2	-	TRBJ2-7	TGTGCCAGCAGCTTAGATCCGGGACTCTCCTACGAGCAGTACTTC	CASSLDPGLSYEQYF
-	TRBV30	-	TRBJ1-5	TGTGCCTGGAGTGGGGGGGAGAGAGGTCAGCCCCAGCATTTT	CAWSGGERGQPQHF
-	TRBV4-1	-	TRBJ1-5	TGCGCCAGCAGCCAAGAGGGGCAGAACCCTAGCAATCAGCCCCAGCATTTT	CASSQEGQNPSNQPQHF
-	TRBV4-3	once	TRBJ2-1	TGCGCCAGCAGCCAAGGTCCATCAGGGGGGCTCTACAATGAGCAGTTCTTC	CASSQGPSGGLYNEQFF
TRBD1	TRBV5-5	-	TRBJ2-3	TGTGCCAGCAGCCCGACAGGGGGAACAGATACGCAGTATTTT	CASSPTGGTDTQYF
-	TRBV27	-	TRBJ2-4	TGTGCCAGCAGTTTAGGCGACTTTAGCAGCATTCAGTACTTC	CASSLGDFSSIQYF
TRBD2	TRBV30	-	TRBJ2-1	TGTGCCTGGAGTGGTATTAGCGGGGGGGCATGGAATGAGCAGTTCTTC	CAWSGISGGAWNEQFF
-	TRBV19	-	TRBJ1-2	TGTGCCAGTAGTATAATAATCGGCGGCAACTATGGCTACACCTTC	CASSIIIGGNYGYTF
-	TRBV9	-	TRBJ1-6	TGTGCCAGCAGCGTAGAAGGGGGGAATTCACCCCTCCACTTT	CASSVEGGNSPLHF
-	TRBV6-4	once	TRBJ2-1	TGTGCCAGCAGTCCGTCGATTTCTCCTACTTATGAGCAGTTCTTC	CASSPSISPTYEQFF
TRBD1	TRBV19	few	TRBJ1-4	TGTGCCAGTAGTGAAACAGGGGCGGCGGTCCGGGAAAAACTGTTTTTT	CASSETGAAVREKLFF
TRBD1	TRBV19	-	TRBJ1-1	TGTGCCAGTAGTCCATGGGACAGAGACGTCGAAGCTTTCTTT	CASSPWDRDVEAFF
-	TRBV2	-	TRBJ1-5	TGTGCCACTCAGCCACCGGGTTACAATCAGCCCCAGCATTTT	CATQPPGYNQPQHF
-	TRBV6-5	-	TRBJ2-7	TGTGCCAGCAGTTACAGGGGAACCTACGAGCAGTACTTC	CASSYRGTYEQYF
TRBD2	TRBV19	-	TRBJ2-2	TGTGCCAGTAACCCCCTAGCGGGGGGGTCCGGGGAGCTGTTTTTT	CASNPLAGGSGELFF
-	TRBV7-9	-	TRBJ1-1	TGTGCCTGCCGGGGGTCTCTGAACACTGAAGCTTTCTTT	CACRGSLNTEAFF
-	TRBV7-9	few	TRBJ2-1	TGTGCCAGCAGCTTAGGCCTCTACAATGAGCAGTTCTTC	CASSLGLYNEQFF
-	TRBV6-1	-	TRBJ2-7	TGTGCCAGCAGTGAAATTGGGGGGGAGCAGTACTTC	CASSEIGGEQYF
-	TRBV4-2	-	TRBJ1-5	TGTGCCAGCAGCCAAACGGGCCAGTCGCTCCCGGAGGGCAATCAGCCCCAGCATTTT	CASSQTGQSLPEGNQPQHF
-	TRBV4-1	once	TRBJ1-1	TGCGCCAGCAGCCAAGAACCGGGTCCCATGAACACTGAAGCTTTCTTT	CASSQEPGPMNTEAFF
-	TRBV6-5	-	TRBJ1-3	TGTGCCAGCAGTTACTCTGAGGGGGGAGCCGGGGACACCATATATTTT	CASSYSEGGAGDTIYF
TRBD1	TRBV6-5	-	TRBJ1-2	TGTGCCAGCAGCCTGGGACAGGAGACCTATGGCTACACCTTC	CASSLGQETYGYTF
-	TRBV5-6	-	TRBJ2-1	TGTGCCAGCCGGGGGTACAACAATGAGCAGTTCTTC	CASRGYNNEQFF